This T cell receptor beta chain is drawn from a study of regulatory T cells in long-lasting Graves disease. Overall study: Persistent cases were those of Graves' disease that involved over 5 years of antithyroid drugs with positive TSH receptor antibodies.

Broader study findings: Persistent Graves' patients had lower TCR diversity than newly diagnosed ones.

Arm-PCR with iRepertoire HTBI primers amplified the CDR3 regions for these TCR beta libraries. TCRdb redid the calling of the multiplex PCR reads with MiXCR, one entry per CDR3 protein. The table has 500,000 to 700,000 distinct CDR3 sequences, 30% seen once; the top ten hold under 55%. The count of this clonotype is one. Its target is not known. Noted time point: persistent/refractory GD, antithyroid drugs over 5 years with positive TRAb. TCR sequences were obtained from RNA taken from PBMCs. The patients were enrolled through endocrinology in Xi'an, China. From each patient, about 8.5 milliliters of peripheral blood was drawn and collected into an EDTA anticoagulant tube. CDR1 and CDR2 from the germline V gene are SGHRS and YFSETQ. J lost 1 base, V lost 4 bases, and 12 bases had no gene match. The CDR3 contains 17 residues.

Source: peripheral blood mononuclear cells (PBMCs), taken when the disease was refractory, from a patient treated with antithyroid drugs. The TCR originated in a female donor with Graves disease. The genes are TRBV5-1 and TRBJ1-1; the match to TRBD1 covers 8 bases. For the CDR3, the DNA is TGCGCCAGCAGCACGCGGGGGGTTGGGACAGGGAACACTGAAGCTTTCTTT. It codes for CASSTRGVGTGNTEAFF.